This T cell receptor (beta chain) emerged from a study of blood T cell repertoires in COVID-19. Trimming left V 0 bases short and J 7 bases short, with 26 bases between. The CDR3 contains 18 residues. Germline V gene sequence: CDR1 SGDLS, CDR2 YYNGEE. The repertoire was sequenced with immunoSEQ multiplex PCR; TCRdb's copy has only in-frame clones and lacks some. The sample gives some 150,000 clones, more than 70% of which show up once; around 8.5% is in the top ten. The material sequenced was peripheral blood. The TCR originated in a woman between 55 and 75 years old with acute or convalescent COVID-19. The chain has TRBV9 and TRBJ2-7; D may be TRBD2 (6 bases). In DNA, the CDR3 is TGTGCCAGCAGCGTAGGCCTATTTGGCGGCCAAGGGACTTCAGAGCAGTACTTC. This translates into CASSVGLFGGQGTSEQYF.